The TCR beta chain under discussion was sequenced for a study of blood T cell repertoires in COVID-19. Across the study: The United States, Italy and Spain supplied acute and convalescent COVID-19 samples. Sources were T cells, B-cell-depleted T cells, or PBMCs; the material itself was cDNA or gDNA.

Germline assignment: CDR1 MNHEY and CDR2 SVGAGI. The V segment lost 6 bases and the J segment 2 bases; nucleotides outside the gene matches: 6. The CDR3 totals 14 residues. Per the study methods: Amplification from reference gene primers served as the basis for estimated nucleated cell counts. Only in-frame clones appear in the TCRdb table, and some are missing; sequencing was by immunoSEQ multiplex PCR. The V and J calls and clone size were taken over from that table, and D and trimming were inferred from the DNA. The sample contains about 160,000 clones, 65% to 80% of which appear only once. What was sequenced was peripheral blood. This rearrangement joins TRBV6-5 to TRBJ2-5; the match to TRBD2 covers 7 bases. The receptor's source is a man in his 60s with acute or convalescent COVID-19. The CDR3 region is CASSPWGGQETQYF. The CDR3 DNA is TGTGCCAGCAGCCCCTGGGGGGGGCAAGAGACCCAGTACTTC.